These T cell receptor beta chains were read from a single sample in a study of cytomegalovirus exposure and HLA in healthy donors. The repertoire was sequenced with immunoSEQ multiplex PCR; TCRdb's copy has only in-frame clones and lacks some. The sample holds some 200,000 clones, about 80% seen once. The specimen was PBMCs. The receptor source for this set is a woman between 35 and 50 years old in good health and CMV-seronegative. The CDR3 runs from the conserved cysteine through the conserved F or W. The D gene is left open where the match is weak. Clone size is shown for a subset of rows, as once, few, many or a class of expanded clone.

j_call | d_call | clone_size | v_call | cdr3_aa | cdr3_nt
TRBJ1-2 | TRBD1 | . | TRBV18 | CASSQGQGESYGYTF | TGTGCCAGCTCACAAGGACAGGGGGAAAGCTATGGCTACACCTTC
TRBJ1-2 | . | . | TRBV30 | CAWSAYPGTPINYGYTF | TGTGCCTGGAGTGCCTACCCCGGGACTCCCATCAACTATGGCTACACCTTC
TRBJ2-1 | TRBD2 | . | TRBV29-1 | CSVVSPSGEQFF | TGCAGCGTTGTGAGCCCTAGCGGCGAGCAGTTCTTC
TRBJ1-2 | . | . | TRBV6-1 | CASSEIGLGGGNYGYTF | TGTGCCAGCAGTGAAATAGGCCTGGGAGGGGGTAACTATGGCTACACCTTC
TRBJ1-5 | . | . | TRBV28 | CASSLSGTLNPQHF | TGTGCCAGCAGTTTGTCAGGAACCCTCAATCCCCAGCATTTT
TRBJ2-2 | TRBD2 | . | TRBV2 | CASSLAERGTGELFF | TGTGCCAGCAGTCTAGCGGAACGAGGCACCGGGGAGCTGTTTTTT
TRBJ2-7 | . | once | TRBV11-3 | CASSRWELGYEQYF | TGTGCCAGCAGCCGGTGGGAGCTGGGCTACGAGCAGTACTTC
TRBJ1-4 | . | few | TRBV19 | CASSMLGSAEKLFF | TGTGCCAGTAGTATGTTGGGCAGTGCTGAAAAACTGTTTTTT
TRBJ2-2 | . | . | TRBV9 | CASSVGGVGDPGELFF | TGTGCCAGCAGCGTAGGGGGAGTGGGAGATCCCGGGGAGCTGTTTTTT
TRBJ1-1 | TRBD1 | . | TRBV5-1 | CASSDPRQGNTEAFF | TGCGCCAGCAGCGATCCCAGACAGGGGAACACTGAAGCTTTCTTT
TRBJ2-7 | TRBD1 | . | TRBV7-8 | CASSLEWTGLYEQYF | TGTGCCAGCAGCTTAGAATGGACAGGTCTTTACGAGCAGTACTTC
TRBJ1-1 | TRBD1 | . | TRBV18 | CASSPHRLEASNRGTEAFF | TGTGCCAGCTCACCCCACCGGTTGGAGGCCAGCAACAGGGGAACTGAAGCTTTCTTT
TRBJ1-6 | . | . | TRBV5-6 | CASSLRGADSPLHF | TGTGCCAGCAGCTTGCGGGGTGCAGATTCACCCCTCCACTTT
TRBJ2-2 | . | . | TRBV5-1 | CASSLRGDFTGELFF | TGCGCCAGCAGCCTCAGGGGGGATTTCACCGGGGAGCTGTTTTTT
TRBJ2-5 | . | . | TRBV29-1 | CSAAGDETQYF | TGCAGCGCCGCCGGGGATGAGACCCAGTACTTC
TRBJ2-7 | . | . | TRBV11-2 | CASSLVAVLEQYF | TGTGCCAGCAGCTTAGTTGCGGTGTTGGAGCAGTACTTC
TRBJ1-1 | . | . | TRBV19 | CASSPRGHTNTEAFF | TGTGCCAGTAGTCCCAGGGGCCACACGAACACTGAAGCTTTCTTT
TRBJ2-7 | . | . | TRBV10-2 | CASLLTGSAYEQYF | TGCGCCAGCTTATTAACAGGGTCAGCCTACGAGCAGTACTTC
TRBJ2-7 | . | . | TRBV5-8 | CASSVSRDLPRMIYEQYF | TGTGCCAGCAGCGTATCCCGGGATCTACCCCGTATGATCTACGAGCAGTACTTC
TRBJ2-7 | TRBD2 | . | TRBV7-9 | CSSSPNWILAGVTYEQYF | TGTTCCAGCAGCCCTAATTGGATACTAGCGGGGGTAACCTACGAGCAGTACTTC
TRBJ2-7 | . | . | TRBV6-1 | CASSESGRTYEQYF | TGTGCCAGCAGTGAAAGTGGCAGAACCTACGAGCAGTACTTC
TRBJ2-7 | . | . | TRBV5-1 | CASSFFKPGNEQYF | TGCGCCAGCAGCTTTTTTAAACCAGGGAACGAGCAGTACTTC
TRBJ2-7 | . | . | TRBV28 | CASSFAIAGAYEQYF | TGTGCCAGCAGTTTTGCTATTGCAGGGGCCTACGAGCAGTACTTC
TRBJ1-4 | . | . | TRBV5-1 | CASSSLGDSNEKLFF | TGCGCCAGCAGCTCCCTAGGAGACAGCAATGAAAAACTGTTTTTT
TRBJ2-3 | . | . | TRBV7-7 | CASSLRQNTDTQYF | TGTGCTAGCAGCTTGCGGCAGAACACAGATACGCAGTATTTT
TRBJ1-5 | . | . | TRBV19 | CASTSNQGYSNQPQHF | TGTGCCAGTACGTCCAACCAGGGGTATAGCAATCAGCCCCAGCATTTT
TRBJ2-1 | TRBD1 | . | TRBV2 | CAARGPYNEQFF | TGTGCCGCAAGGGGGCCCTACAATGAGCAGTTCTTC
TRBJ1-6 | . | . | TRBV19 | CASSIDQRGSLHF | TGTGCCAGTAGTATAGATCAAAGGGGGTCCCTCCACTTT
TRBJ2-1 | . | . | TRBV4-3 | CASSQDGGGQYEQFF | TGCGCCAGCAGCCAAGATGGGGGGGGCCAATATGAGCAGTTCTTC
TRBJ2-5 | . | once | TRBV11-3 | CASSLDSGVETQYF | TGTGCCAGCAGCTTAGATTCAGGGGTCGAGACCCAGTACTTC
TRBJ2-5 | TRBD1 | . | TRBV19 | CASSIDRTGQETQYF | TGTGCCAGTAGTATAGACAGGACGGGACAGGAGACCCAGTACTTC
TRBJ1-2 | TRBD1 | . | TRBV7-2 | CASSTDRNNYGYTF | TGTGCCAGCAGCACGGACAGGAACAACTATGGCTACACCTTC
TRBJ1-5 | TRBD1 | . | TRBV18 | CASSPQGAGQPQHF | TGTGCCAGCTCACCCCAGGGGGCGGGTCAGCCCCAGCATTTT
TRBJ2-2 | . | . | TRBV5-1 | CASSSGTSPSGELFF | TGCGCCAGCAGCTCCGGGACATCCCCCAGCGGGGAGCTGTTTTTT
TRBJ2-3 | TRBD1 | few | TRBV2 | CASTGMGQNTDTQYF | TGTGCCAGCACCGGGATGGGACAGAACACAGATACGCAGTATTTT
TRBJ2-5 | TRBD1 | . | TRBV11-2 | CASSIDRGTPGTQYF | TGTGCCAGCAGCATCGACAGGGGGACCCCCGGGACCCAGTACTTC
TRBJ2-1 | . | . | TRBV6-5 | CASSYAGEQFF | TGTGCCAGCAGTTACGCGGGTGAGCAGTTCTTC
TRBJ2-7 | . | . | TRBV11-3 | CASSGVRGTSFPYEQYF | TGTGCCAGCAGCGGCGTTAGGGGGACGTCATTTCCTTACGAGCAGTACTTC
TRBJ2-5 | . | . | TRBV11-3 | CASSLGGRGTQYF | TGTGCCAGCAGCTTAGGCGGGCGCGGGACCCAGTACTTC
TRBJ1-6 | . | . | TRBV11-2 | CASSPWGRIPLHF | TGTGCCAGCAGCCCCTGGGGGAGGATACCCCTCCACTTT
TRBJ2-3 | TRBD2 | . | TRBV19 | CASKGLAGGPTDTQYF | TGTGCCAGTAAGGGACTAGCGGGGGGCCCCACAGATACGCAGTATTTT
TRBJ2-7 | . | once | TRBV7-9 | CASSPWTVQDEQYF | TGTGCCAGCAGTCCCTGGACAGTGCAAGACGAGCAGTACTTC
TRBJ1-5 | . | . | TRBV6-5 | CASSFNRDQPQHF | TGTGCCAGCAGTTTTAACAGGGACCAGCCCCAGCATTTT
TRBJ2-1 | . | . | TRBV28 | CASSFLDSPTNEQFF | TGTGCCAGCAGTTTCTTGGACAGCCCTACTAATGAGCAGTTCTTC
TRBJ2-7 | TRBD1 | once | TRBV7-2 | CASSRGTGGNYEQYF | TGTGCCAGCAGCCGAGGGACAGGGGGCAACTACGAGCAGTACTTC
TRBJ2-2 | TRBD1 | . | TRBV5-1 | CASTGQGNTGELFF | TGCGCCAGCACTGGACAGGGAAACACCGGGGAGCTGTTTTTT
TRBJ2-2 | . | . | TRBV11-2 | CASSLDRVTGATGELFF | TGTGCCAGCAGCTTAGATAGGGTCACAGGTGCCACCGGGGAGCTGTTTTTT
TRBJ2-5 | TRBD1 | . | TRBV5-1 | CASSLGDRGPETQYF | TGCGCCAGCAGCTTGGGGGACAGGGGGCCGGAGACCCAGTACTTC
TRBJ1-2 | . | . | TRBV11-2 | CASSLGQLYGYTF | TGTGCCAGCAGCTTAGGACAGCTCTATGGCTACACCTTC
TRBJ2-2 | TRBD1 | . | TRBV7-9 | CASSLTGDGTGELFF | TGTGCCAGCAGCTTGACAGGGGACGGCACCGGGGAGCTGTTTTTT
TRBJ2-5 | TRBD1 | once | TRBV5-5 | CASSRQGGRETQYF | TGTGCCAGCAGCCGACAGGGGGGTAGGGAGACCCAGTACTTC
TRBJ1-5 | . | . | TRBV5-5 | CASSLGTVSNQPQHF | TGTGCCAGCAGCTTGGGGACAGTTAGCAATCAGCCCCAGCATTTT
TRBJ1-3 | . | . | TRBV30 | CACTGYGNTIYF | TGTGCCTGTACAGGGTATGGAAACACCATATATTTT
TRBJ1-3 | . | . | TRBV6-1 | CASTGGSGNTIYF | TGTGCCAGCACGGGAGGATCTGGAAACACCATATATTTT
TRBJ1-2 | . | . | TRBV5-4 | CASSQGAGQLNYGYTF | TGCGCCAGCAGCCAGGGAGCTGGACAGCTTAACTATGGCTACACCTTC
TRBJ2-2 | . | . | TRBV29-1 | CSARQVGTGELFF | TGCAGCGCCCGACAGGTTGGCACCGGGGAGCTGTTTTTT